The 15 T cell receptor beta chains given below trace back to one sample, sequenced in a study of T cell clonality in common variable immunodeficiency. Produced via immunoSEQ multiplex PCR; TCRdb's table is partial and in-frame only. The sample yields about 40,000 clones, without any singletons. Sequenced: peripheral blood mononuclear cells. These receptor sequences come from a person aged 18 to 70 in good health.

This clone was seen ten or more times. Coverage ceases 3 residues before the CDR3 finishes, and the germline J gene fills in the end. V and J are TRBV4-2 and TRBJ2-7; 11 positions agree with TRBD2. Trimming removed 3 bases from V and 5 bases from J; junction bases left unmatched: 9. The CDR3 covers 16 residues. Germline CDR1 reads LGHNA; CDR2 reads YNFKEQ. The sequenced part of the CDR3 DNA is TGTGCCAGCAGCCAGCCTAAACTAGCGGGGGTCCACGAG. This encodes CASSQPKLAGVHE. The CDR3, in full, reads CASSQPKLAGVHEQYF.

The table lists this clone with many counts. Read sequence stops 3 residues before the CDR3 end, and the germline J gene provides the missing end. J is TRBJ2-3 and V is TRBV20-1, with TRBD2 identical over 8 bases. Germline loops: CDR1 DFQATT, CDR2 SNEGSKA (reference sequence). This CDR3 is 14 amino acids long. The CDR3 loop is CSAGPAGATDTQYF. The DNA read from the CDR3 is TGCAGCGCCGGGCCAGCGGGAGCAACAGATACG.

The sample holds many counts of this clone. The read is 3 residues too short to cover the CDR3 end, so that end is filled in from the germline J gene. V usage is TRBV20-1 and J usage is TRBJ2-7; 8 nucleotides agree with TRBD2. This CDR3 is built from 13 residues. The V gene's germline CDR1 is DFQATT and CDR2 SNEGSKA (reference sequence). V lost 6 bases, J lost 2 bases, and 6 bases stayed unmatched. Incomplete CDR3 DNA: TGCAGTGCGATAGCGGGACCTCCCTACGAG. It translates to CSAIAGPPYE. The CDR3 as a whole reads CSAIAGPPYEQYF.

In this sample, this clone turned up many times. Coverage ceases 3 residues before the CDR3 finishes, and the germline J gene fills in the end. The chain recombines TRBV19 with TRBJ1-5; a possible D gene is TRBD1 (6 bases). The CDR3 length is 15 residues. The V gene's germline CDR1 is LNHDA and CDR2 SQIVND (reference sequence). V lost 1 base and J lost 3, with 10 bases in between. CDR3 DNA (partial): TGTGCCAGTAGTATAGTGGGGGCTAACAATCAGCCC. This sequence encodes CASSIVGANNQP. The whole CDR3 sequence reads CASSIVGANNQPQHF.

As to this clone: In the same sample, other DNA sequences code for this CDR3. The sequenced CDR3 bases are TGTGCCAGCTCCCCTGGCGCGCGGACAACTAACTATGGC. Translating it yields CASSPGARTTNYG. The whole CDR3 protein is CASSPGARTTNYGYTF. The rearrangement joins TRBV18 to TRBJ1-2; weak D call: TRBD1 (5 bases). Read data end 3 residues before the CDR3 end; the end is taken from the germline J gene. Germline-derived CDR1 and CDR2 are KGHSH and LQKENI. This CDR3 comprises 16 residues. V lost 6 bases and J lost 0, with 17 bases in between.

This clone was seen repeatedly, ten times or more. The read finishes 3 residues shy of the CDR3 end, and the germline J gene is used to complete it. The V call is TRBV19, the J call TRBJ1-2; TRBD1 aligns across 7 bases. There are 11 residues in the CDR3. Germline values: CDR1 LNHDA, CDR2 SQIVND (reference sequence). CDR3 protein: CATHRGVGYTF. The CDR3 DNA, read in part, is TGTGCCACCCACAGGGGTGTCGGC.

There are a few counts of this clone. This may be a read error, as it is one base from a much larger clone. The sequenced fragment ends 3 residues before the CDR3 boundary, so the rest is inferred from the germline J gene. The chain recombines TRBV19 with TRBJ1-4, with D maybe TRBD1 (5 bases). There are 15 residues in the CDR3. Germline V gene lookup returns CDR1 LNHDA and CDR2 SQIVND (reference sequence). The chain's CDR3 is CASSMLGQSNSPLFF. The sequenced part of the CDR3 DNA is TGTGCCAGTAGTATGTTGGGGCAAAGTAATTCACCA. Combining the CDR3 with reference TRBV19 and TRBJ1-4 gives the whole variable domain DGGITQSPKYLFRKEGQNVTLSCEQNLNHDAMYWYRQDPGQGLRLIYYSQIVNDFQKGDIAEGYSVSREKKESFPLTVTSAQKNPTAFYLCASSMLGQSNSPLFFGSGTQLSVL.

This clone was counted a few times. The junction departs from the called germline gene at one end, perhaps through a read error. The read is 3 residues too short to cover the CDR3 end, so that end is filled in from the germline J gene. The chain combines TRBV7-8 with TRBJ1-1; TRBD1 is a possible D gene (5 bases). CDR1 is SGHVS and CDR2 is FQNEAQ in the germline V gene. The CDR3 length is 14 residues. Here the CDR3 reads CASTRGLKGTEAFF. The sequenced CDR3 bases are TGTGCCAGCACCCGGGGCCTTAAGGGGACTGAG.

This clone showed up many times. Read data end 3 residues before the CDR3 end; the end is taken from the germline J gene. J is TRBJ2-1 and V is TRBV29-1; TRBD2 aligns across 11 bases. The CDR3 extends over 18 amino acids. V dropped 6 bases and J dropped 2; count of bases not matched to a gene: 15. The germline gives CDR1 SQVTM, CDR2 ANQGSEA. The CDR3 DNA, read in part, is TGCAGCGTGGTGTCAGGGACTAGCGGCCGATACCCCTACAATGAG. This gives the protein CSVVSGTSGRYPYNE. The whole CDR3 sequence is CSVVSGTSGRYPYNEQFF.

Ten or more counts support this clone. Read sequence stops 3 residues before the CDR3 end, and the germline J gene provides the missing end. V usage is TRBV18 and J usage is TRBJ2-7, with TRBD1 matching 8 bases. Germline V gives CDR1 KGHSH, CDR2 LQKENI. The length of the CDR3 is 19 residues. J lost 5 bases, V lost 1 base, and 19 bases had no gene match. The CDR3 here is CASSPLFIRDSRGRNEQYF. CDR3 bases read: TGTGCCAGCTCACCACTCTTTATTAGAGACAGCAGGGGGCGGAACGAG.

This clone was seen at least ten times. The read comes to an end 3 residues before the CDR3 does, leaving the germline J gene to fill in the end. The chain carries TRBV7-8 and TRBJ2-5; possibly TRBD1 for D (5 bases). V was clipped by 5 bases and J by 0 bases, with 16 bases between them. Germline V CDR1 and CDR2: SGHVS, FQNEAQ. CDR3 length equals 16 residues. The DNA read from the CDR3 is TGTGCCAGCAGCCAAAAAGGGGATACCAACCAAGAGACC. This codes for CASSQKGDTNQET. The complete CDR3 reads CASSQKGDTNQETQYF. The full variable domain, with the rest looked up from reference TRBV7-8 and TRBJ2-5, is GAGVSQSPRYKVAKRGQDVALRCDPISGHVSLFWYQQALGQGPEFLTYFQNEAQLDKSGLPSDRFFAERPEGSVSTLKIQRTQQEDSAVYLCASSQKGDTNQETQYFGPGTRLLVL.

This clone was picked up a small number of times. The read gets to within 3 residues of the CDR3 end, and the germline J gene fills in the rest. The J gene is TRBJ1-3, the V gene TRBV19; 8 bases match TRBD1. With 3 bases clipped from V and 2 bases from J, the junction kept 3 bases outside the gene matches. The germline gives CDR1 LNHDA, CDR2 SQIVND (reference sequence). This CDR3 spans 15 amino acids. The sequenced part of the CDR3 DNA is TGTGCCAGTAGTATCCCGACAGGGGCTGGAAACACC. Its protein product is CASSIPTGAGNT. The complete CDR3 sequence is CASSIPTGAGNTIYF.

A remark on this clone: The read ends 3 residues before the CDR3 terminus; that terminus is restored from the germline J gene. The V call is TRBV5-1, the J call TRBJ2-5; D is possibly TRBD2 (7 bases). The V and J ends lost 6 bases and 7 bases respectively, with 10 bases between them. There are 11 residues in the CDR3. Germline CDR1 reads SGHRS; CDR2 reads YFSETQ. Here the CDR3 reads CASNRGATQYF. Partial CDR3 DNA: TGCGCCAGCAACCGGGGGGCGACC.

This clone was counted at least ten times. An end of the junction does not agree with germline; a read error may underlie this. The CDR3 is cut off 3 residues early in the read; its end comes from the germline J gene. The J gene is TRBJ2-3, the V gene TRBV19; D gene unclear. The CDR3 extends over 13 amino acids. The germline CDR1 and CDR2 sequences are LNHDA and SQIVND (reference sequence). CDR3 amino acids: CASNIVGTDTQYF. The CDR3 DNA, read in part, is TGTGCCAGTAATATAGTCGGCACAGATACG.

The table lists this clone with many counts. From the germline J gene comes the end of the CDR3, since the read stops 3 residues before it. V gene TRBV28 combines with J gene TRBJ2-5; TRBD2 aligns across 7 bases. Germline CDR1 and CDR2: MDHEN and SYDVKM. The CDR3 runs to 18 residues. Germline trimming cut 6 bases from V and 5 bases from J; bases unmatched to any gene: 21. The CDR3 is CASRPVKGSGYPIETQYF. The CDR3 DNA, read in part, is TGTGCCAGCAGGCCCGTAAAAGGTAGCGGGTATCCCATTGAGACC.